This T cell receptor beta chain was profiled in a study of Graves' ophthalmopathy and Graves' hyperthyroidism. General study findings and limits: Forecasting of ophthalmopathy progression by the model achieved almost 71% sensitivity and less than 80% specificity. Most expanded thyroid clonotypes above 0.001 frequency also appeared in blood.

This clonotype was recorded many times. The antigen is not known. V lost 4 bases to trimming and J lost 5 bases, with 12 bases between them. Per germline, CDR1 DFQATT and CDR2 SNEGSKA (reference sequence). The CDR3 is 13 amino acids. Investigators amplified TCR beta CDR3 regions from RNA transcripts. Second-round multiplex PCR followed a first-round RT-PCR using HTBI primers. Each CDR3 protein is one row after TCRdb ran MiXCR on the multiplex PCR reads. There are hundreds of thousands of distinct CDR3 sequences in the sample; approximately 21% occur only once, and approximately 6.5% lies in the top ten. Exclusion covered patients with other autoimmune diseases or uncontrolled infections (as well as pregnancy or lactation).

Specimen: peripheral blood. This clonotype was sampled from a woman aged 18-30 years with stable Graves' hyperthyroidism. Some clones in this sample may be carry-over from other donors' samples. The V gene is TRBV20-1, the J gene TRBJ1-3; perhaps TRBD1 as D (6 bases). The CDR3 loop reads CSATVGQRNTIYF. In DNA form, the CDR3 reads TGCAGTGCTACCGTCGGACAGCGAAACACCATATATTTT.